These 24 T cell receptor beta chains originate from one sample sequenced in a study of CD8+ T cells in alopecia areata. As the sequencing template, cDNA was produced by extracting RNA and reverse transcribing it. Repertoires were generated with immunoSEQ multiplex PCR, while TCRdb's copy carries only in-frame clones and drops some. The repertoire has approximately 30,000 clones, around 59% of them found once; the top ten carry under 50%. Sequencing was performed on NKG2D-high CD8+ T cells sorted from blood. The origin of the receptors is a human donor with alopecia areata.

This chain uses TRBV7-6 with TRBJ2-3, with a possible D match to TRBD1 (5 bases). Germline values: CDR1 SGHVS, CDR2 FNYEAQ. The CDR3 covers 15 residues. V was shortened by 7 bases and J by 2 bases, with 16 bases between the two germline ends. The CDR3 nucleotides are TGTGCCAGCACTCCGAGTCTCAGGGACACAGATACGCAGTATTTT. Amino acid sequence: CASTPSLRDTDTQYF.

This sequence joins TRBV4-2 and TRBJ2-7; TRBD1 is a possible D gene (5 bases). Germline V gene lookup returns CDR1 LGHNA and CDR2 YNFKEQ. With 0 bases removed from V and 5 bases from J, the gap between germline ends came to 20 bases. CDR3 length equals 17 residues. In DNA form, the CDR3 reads TGTGCCAGCAGCCAAGAGCCCGTAACCATGGTAGGGGACGAGCAGTACTTC. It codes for CASSQEPVTMVGDEQYF.

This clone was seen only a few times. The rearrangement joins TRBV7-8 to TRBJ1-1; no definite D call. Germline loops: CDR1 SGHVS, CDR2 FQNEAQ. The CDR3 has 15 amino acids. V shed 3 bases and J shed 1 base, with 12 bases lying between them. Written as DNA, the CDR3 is TGTGCCAGCAGCTTGGGTCGGGGTCCGAACACTGAAGCTTTCTTT. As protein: CASSLGRGPNTEAFF.

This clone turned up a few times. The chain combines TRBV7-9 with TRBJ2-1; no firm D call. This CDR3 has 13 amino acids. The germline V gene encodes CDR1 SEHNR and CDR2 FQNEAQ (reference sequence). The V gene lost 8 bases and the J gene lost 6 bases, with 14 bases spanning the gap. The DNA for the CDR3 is TGTGCCAGCGACCTTTGGTCGGCCAATGAGCAGTTCTTC. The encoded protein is CASDLWSANEQFF.

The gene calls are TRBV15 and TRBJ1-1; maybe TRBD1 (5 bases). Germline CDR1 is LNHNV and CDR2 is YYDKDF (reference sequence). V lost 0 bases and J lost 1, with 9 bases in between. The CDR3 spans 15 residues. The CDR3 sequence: CATSRDLGGNTEAFF. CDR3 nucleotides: TGTGCCACCAGCAGAGATCTGGGGGGGAACACTGAAGCTTTCTTT.

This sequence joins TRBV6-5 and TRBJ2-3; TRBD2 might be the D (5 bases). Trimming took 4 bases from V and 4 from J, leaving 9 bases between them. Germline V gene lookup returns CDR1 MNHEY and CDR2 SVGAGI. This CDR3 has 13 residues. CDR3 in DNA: TGTGCCAGCAGTTCGTTCGGGGCAGATACGCAGTATTTT. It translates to CASSSFGADTQYF.

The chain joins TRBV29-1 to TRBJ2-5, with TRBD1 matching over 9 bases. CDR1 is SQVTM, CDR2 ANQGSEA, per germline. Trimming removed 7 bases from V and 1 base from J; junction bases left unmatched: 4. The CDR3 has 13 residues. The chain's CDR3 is CSARDRAQETQYF. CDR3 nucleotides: TGCAGCGCTCGGGACAGGGCCCAAGAGACCCAGTACTTC.

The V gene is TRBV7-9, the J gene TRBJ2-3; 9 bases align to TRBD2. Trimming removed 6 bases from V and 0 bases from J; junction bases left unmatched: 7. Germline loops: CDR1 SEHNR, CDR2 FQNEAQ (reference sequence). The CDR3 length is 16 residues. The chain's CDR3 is CASRHISGGSTDTQYF. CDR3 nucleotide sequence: TGTGCCAGCAGACACATTAGCGGGGGTAGCACAGATACGCAGTATTTT.

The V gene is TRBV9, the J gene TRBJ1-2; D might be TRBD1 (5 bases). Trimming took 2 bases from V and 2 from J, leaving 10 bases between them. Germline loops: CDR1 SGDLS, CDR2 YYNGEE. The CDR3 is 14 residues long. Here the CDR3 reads CASSVGTSNYGYTF. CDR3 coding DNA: TGTGCCAGCAGCGTCGGGACCTCCAACTATGGCTACACCTTC.

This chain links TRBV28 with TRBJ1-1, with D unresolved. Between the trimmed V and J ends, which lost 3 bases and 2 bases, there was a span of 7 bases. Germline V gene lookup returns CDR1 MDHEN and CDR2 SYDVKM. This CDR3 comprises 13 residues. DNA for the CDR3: TGTGCCAGCAGTTTGAACAGCAACACTGAAGCTTTCTTT. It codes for CASSLNSNTEAFF.

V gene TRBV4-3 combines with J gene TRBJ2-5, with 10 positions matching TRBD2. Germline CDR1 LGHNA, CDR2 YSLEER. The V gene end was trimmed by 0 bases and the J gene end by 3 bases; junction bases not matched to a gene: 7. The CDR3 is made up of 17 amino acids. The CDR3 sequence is CASSQDVVSGREETQYF. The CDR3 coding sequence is TGCGCCAGCAGCCAAGATGTAGTGAGCGGGAGGGAAGAGACCCAGTACTTC.

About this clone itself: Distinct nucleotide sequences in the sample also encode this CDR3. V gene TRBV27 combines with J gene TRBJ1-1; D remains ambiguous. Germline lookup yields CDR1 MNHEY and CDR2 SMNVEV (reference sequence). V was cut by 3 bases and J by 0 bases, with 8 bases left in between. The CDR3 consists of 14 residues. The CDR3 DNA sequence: TGTGCCAGCAGTTTCGGCGGGCTGAACACTGAAGCTTTCTTT. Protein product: CASSFGGLNTEAFF.

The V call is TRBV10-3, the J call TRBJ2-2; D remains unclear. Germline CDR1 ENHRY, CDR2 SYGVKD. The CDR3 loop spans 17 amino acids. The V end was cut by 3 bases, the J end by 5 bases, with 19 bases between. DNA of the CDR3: TGTGCCATCAGTGAAGGTAACGGTAACCTCGATACCGGGGAGCTGTTTTTT. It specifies CAISEGNGNLDTGELFF.

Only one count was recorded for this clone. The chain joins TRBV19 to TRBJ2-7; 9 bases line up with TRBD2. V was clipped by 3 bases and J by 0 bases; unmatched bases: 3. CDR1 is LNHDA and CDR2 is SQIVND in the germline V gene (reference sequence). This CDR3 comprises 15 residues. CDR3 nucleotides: TGTGCCAGTAGTATCGGGACTAGCTTCTCCTACGAGCAGTACTTC. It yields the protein CASSIGTSFSYEQYF.

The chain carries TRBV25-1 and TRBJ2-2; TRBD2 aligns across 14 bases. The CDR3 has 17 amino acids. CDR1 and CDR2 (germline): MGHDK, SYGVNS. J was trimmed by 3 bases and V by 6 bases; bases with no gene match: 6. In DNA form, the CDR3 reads TGTGCCAGCAGAGAGACTAGCGGGGGGGCCGACACCGGGGAGCTGTTTTTT. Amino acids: CASRETSGGADTGELFF.

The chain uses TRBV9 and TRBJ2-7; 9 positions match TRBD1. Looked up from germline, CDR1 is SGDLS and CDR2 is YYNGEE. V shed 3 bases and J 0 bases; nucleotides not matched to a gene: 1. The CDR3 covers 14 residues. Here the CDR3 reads CASSGDRDSYEQYF. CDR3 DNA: TGTGCCAGCAGCGGGGACAGGGACTCCTACGAGCAGTACTTC.

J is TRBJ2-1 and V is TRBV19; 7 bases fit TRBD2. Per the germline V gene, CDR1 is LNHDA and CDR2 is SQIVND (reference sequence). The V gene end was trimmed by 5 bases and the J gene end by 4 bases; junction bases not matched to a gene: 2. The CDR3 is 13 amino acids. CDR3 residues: CASSGTIYNEQFF. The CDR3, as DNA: TGTGCCAGTAGTGGGACTATTTACAATGAGCAGTTCTTC.

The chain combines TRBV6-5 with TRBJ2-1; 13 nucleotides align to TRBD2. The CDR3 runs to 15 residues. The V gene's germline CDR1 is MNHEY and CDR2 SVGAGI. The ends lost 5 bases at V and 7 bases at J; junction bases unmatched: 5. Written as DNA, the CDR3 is TGTGCCAGCAGTCCACTAGCGGGGGGGCAGAATGAGCAGTTCTTC. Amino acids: CASSPLAGGQNEQFF.

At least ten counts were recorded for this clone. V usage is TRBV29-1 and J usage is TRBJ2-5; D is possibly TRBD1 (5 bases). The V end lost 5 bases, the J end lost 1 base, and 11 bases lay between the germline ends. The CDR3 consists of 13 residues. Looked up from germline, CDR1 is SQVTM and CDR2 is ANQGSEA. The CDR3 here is CSVQTVFQETQYF. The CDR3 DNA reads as TGCAGCGTTCAGACAGTTTTCCAAGAGACCCAGTACTTC.

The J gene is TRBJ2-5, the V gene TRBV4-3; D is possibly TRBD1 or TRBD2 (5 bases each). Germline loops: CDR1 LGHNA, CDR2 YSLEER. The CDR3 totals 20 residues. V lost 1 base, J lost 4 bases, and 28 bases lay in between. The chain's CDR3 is CASSQAAPGRMVPVGETQYF. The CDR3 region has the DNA TGCGCCAGCAGCCAAGCTGCTCCGGGACGGATGGTACCGGTGGGAGAGACCCAGTACTTC.

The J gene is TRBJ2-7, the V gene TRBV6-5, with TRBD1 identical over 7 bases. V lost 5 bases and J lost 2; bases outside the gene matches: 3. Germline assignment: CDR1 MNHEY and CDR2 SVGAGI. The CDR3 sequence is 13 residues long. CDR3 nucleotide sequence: TGTGCCAGCAGTCACGGACAGGCCTACGAGCAGTACTTC. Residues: CASSHGQAYEQYF.

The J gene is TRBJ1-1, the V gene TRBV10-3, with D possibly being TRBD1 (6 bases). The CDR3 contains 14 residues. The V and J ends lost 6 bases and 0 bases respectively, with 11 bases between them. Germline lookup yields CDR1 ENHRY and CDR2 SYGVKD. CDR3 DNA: TGTGCCATCAGCCAGGGACAACTGAACACTGAAGCTTTCTTT. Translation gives CAISQGQLNTEAFF.

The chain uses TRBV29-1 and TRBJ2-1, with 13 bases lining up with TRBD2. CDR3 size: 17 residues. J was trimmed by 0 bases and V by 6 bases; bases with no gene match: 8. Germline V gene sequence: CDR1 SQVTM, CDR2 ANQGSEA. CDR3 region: CSVEGLAGSSSYNEQFF. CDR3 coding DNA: TGCAGCGTGGAGGGACTAGCGGGGTCTAGCTCCTACAATGAGCAGTTCTTC.

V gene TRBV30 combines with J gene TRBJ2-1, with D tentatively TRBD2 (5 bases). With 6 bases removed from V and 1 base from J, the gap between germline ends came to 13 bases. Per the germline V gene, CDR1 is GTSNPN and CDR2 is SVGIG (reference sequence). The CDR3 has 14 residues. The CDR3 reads CACSAERSYNEQFF. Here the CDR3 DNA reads TGTGCCTGCTCAGCGGAACGTTCCTACAATGAGCAGTTCTTC.